This TCR beta chain originates from a study of cytomegalovirus exposure and HLA in healthy donors. Broader study findings: HLA-A and HLA-B allele assignments for most subjects were reportedly predicted accurately using TCR beta sequences. In a later analysis, HLA-associated TCR beta chains were more clonally expanded than equally common others. Presence/absence analyses took donor sequencing depth as roughly uniform. TCR beta sequences numbering more than 15,000 were associated with HLA alleles at 0.05 false discovery rate in a later analysis.

The CDR3 is made up of 17 amino acids. Germline loops: CDR1 LNHNV, CDR2 YYDKDF (reference sequence). Trimming took 3 bases from V and 7 from J, leaving 22 bases between them. Of note for this clone: Its antigen is still unknown.

The PCR ran on 60 Vbeta and 13 Jbeta primers. The repertoire was sequenced with immunoSEQ multiplex PCR; TCRdb's copy has only in-frame clones and lacks some. The sample yields some 130,000 clones, approximately 87% seen once. Sequenced material: PBMCs. This receptor was obtained from a woman in her thirties in good health and CMV-seronegative. The V gene is TRBV15, the J gene TRBJ1-5; the D gene is possibly TRBD1 (6 bases). Written as DNA, the CDR3 is TGTGCCACCAGCAGGGGGGGGGACAAACACGCGCGGCAGCCCCAGCATTTT. Its translation is CATSRGGDKHARQPQHF.